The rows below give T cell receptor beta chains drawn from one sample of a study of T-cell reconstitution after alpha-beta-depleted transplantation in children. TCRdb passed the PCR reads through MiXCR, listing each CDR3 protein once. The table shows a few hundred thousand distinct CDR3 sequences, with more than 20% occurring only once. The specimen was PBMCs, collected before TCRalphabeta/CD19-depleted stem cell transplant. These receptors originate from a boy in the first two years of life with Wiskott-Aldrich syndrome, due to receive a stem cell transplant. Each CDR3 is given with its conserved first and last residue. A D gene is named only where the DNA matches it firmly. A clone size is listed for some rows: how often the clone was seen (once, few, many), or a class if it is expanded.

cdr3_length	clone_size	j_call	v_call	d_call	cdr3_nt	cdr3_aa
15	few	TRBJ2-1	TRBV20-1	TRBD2	TGCAGTGCTCCATCGACTAGCTCGTACCACAATGAGCAGTTCTTC	CSAPSTSSYHNEQFF
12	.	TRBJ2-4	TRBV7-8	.	TGTGCCAGCAGCCCCCCAGGGGACATTCAGTACTTC	CASSPPGDIQYF
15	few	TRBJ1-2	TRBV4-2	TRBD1	TGTGCCAGCAGCCAAGACTCCGGGACAGGGTCTGGCTACACCTTC	CASSQDSGTGSGYTF
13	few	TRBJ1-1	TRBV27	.	TGTGCCAGCAGGATGGGACCGAACACTGAAGCTTTCTTT	CASRMGPNTEAFF
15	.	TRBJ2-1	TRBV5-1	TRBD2	TGCGCCAGCAGCCCGGGGCCTACACTAGCGTTGGAGCAGTTCTTC	CASSPGPTLALEQFF
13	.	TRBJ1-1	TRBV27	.	TGTGCCAGCAGTCCGGGGCGACGCACTGAAGCTTTCTTT	CASSPGRRTEAFF
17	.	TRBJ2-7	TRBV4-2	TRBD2	TGTGCCAGCAGCCCAAATCCCTCCAGCGGGAGGTCCCACGAGCAGTACTTC	CASSPNPSSGRSHEQYF
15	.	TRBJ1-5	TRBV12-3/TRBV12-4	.	TGTGCCAGCAGTTCCTCCGGCAGATTCAATCAGCCCCAGCATTTT	CASSSSGRFNQPQHF
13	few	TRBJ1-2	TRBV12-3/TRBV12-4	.	TGTGCCAGCAGTTTAAAGGGGGGGAAAGGCTACACCTTC	CASSLKGGKGYTF
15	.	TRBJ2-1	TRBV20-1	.	TGCAGTGCTAGAGATGGCAGGGTAATAGGCAATGAGCAGTTCTTC	CSARDGRVIGNEQFF
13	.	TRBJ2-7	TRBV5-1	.	TGCGCCAGCAGCTTGAGTCCGGGGGAATGGCAGTACTTC	CASSLSPGEWQYF
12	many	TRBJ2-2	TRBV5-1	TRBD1	TGCGCCAGCAGCCCCGGGACAGGCGGGCTGTTTTTT	CASSPGTGGLFF
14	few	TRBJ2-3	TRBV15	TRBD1	TGTGCCACCAGCTGGGACAGGGGCACAGATACGCAGTATTTT	CATSWDRGTDTQYF
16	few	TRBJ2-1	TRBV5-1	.	TGCGCCAGCACCGAAACGGCGACTAGGTGGAGGGATGAGCAGTTCTTC	CASTETATRWRDEQFF
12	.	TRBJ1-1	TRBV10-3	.	TGTGCCATCAGTGAGTACGAGGGGGGAGCTTTCTTT	CAISEYEGGAFF
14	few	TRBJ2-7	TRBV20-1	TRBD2	TGCAGTGCTTTAAGCGGGAGGAGTGTCTACGAGCAGTACTTC	CSALSGRSVYEQYF
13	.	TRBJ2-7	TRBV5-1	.	TGCGCCAGCAGCACCCCAGGTTTCTACGAGCAGTACTTC	CASSTPGFYEQYF
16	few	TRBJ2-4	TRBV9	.	TGTGCCAGCAGCGCTAGACTAGATCGCCCACAAAACATTCAGTACTTC	CASSARLDRPQNIQYF
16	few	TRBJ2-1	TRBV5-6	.	TGTGCCAGCAGACTAGGACTATCGAAGCTAAACAATGAGCAGTTCTTC	CASRLGLSKLNNEQFF
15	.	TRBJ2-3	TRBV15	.	TGTGCCACCAGGCGTAATTTCGGGGCGACAGATACGCAGTATTTT	CATRRNFGATDTQYF
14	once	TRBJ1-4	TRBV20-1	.	TGCAGTGCTAGAGAGTCTCCGCTAGAAAAAAAACTGTTTTTT	CSARESPLEKKLFF
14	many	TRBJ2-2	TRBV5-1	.	TGTGCCAGCAGCTTAGGACGGAACACCGGGGAGCTGTTTTTT	CASSLGRNTGELFF
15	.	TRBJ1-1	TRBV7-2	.	TGTGCCAGCAGTTCCGGCGGGGGGCCGAACACTGAAGCTTTCTTT	CASSSGGGPNTEAFF
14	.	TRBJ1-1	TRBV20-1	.	TGCAGTGCTAGAGTCCCAACTCCGAACACTGAAGCTTTCTTT	CSARVPTPNTEAFF
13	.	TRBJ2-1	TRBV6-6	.	TGTGCCATCTCAGCTGGTAACAACAATGAGCAGTTCTTC	CAISAGNNNEQFF
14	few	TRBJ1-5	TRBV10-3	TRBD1	TGTGCCATCAGTGGGACAGGAAGCAATCAGCCCCAGCATTTT	CAISGTGSNQPQHF
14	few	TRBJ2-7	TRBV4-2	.	TGTGCCAGCAGCCATACGGGTTCCCCCTACGAGCAGTACTTC	CASSHTGSPYEQYF
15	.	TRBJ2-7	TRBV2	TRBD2	TGTGCCAGCAGTCCTGAGGTAGCGGGAGGATACGAGCAGTACTTC	CASSPEVAGGYEQYF
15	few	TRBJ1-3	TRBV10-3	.	TGTGCCATCTCCCGAACAGGGTTGTCTGGAAACACCATATATTTT	CAISRTGLSGNTIYF
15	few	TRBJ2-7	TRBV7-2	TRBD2	TGTGCCAGCAGCTCCGAGCCGGGACTATCCTACGAGCAGTACTTC	CASSSEPGLSYEQYF
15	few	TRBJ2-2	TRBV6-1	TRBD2	TGTGCCAGCAGCCCTAGCGGGGAGGGATCCGGGGAGCTGTTTTTT	CASSPSGEGSGELFF
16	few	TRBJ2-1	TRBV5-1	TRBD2	TGCGCCAGCAGCTCTGGACTAGCGGGAGTCTACAATGAGCAGTTCTTC	CASSSGLAGVYNEQFF
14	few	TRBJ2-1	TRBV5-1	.	TGCGCCAGCAGCTCTGGACTTACCTACAATGAGCAGTTCTTC	CASSSGLTYNEQFF
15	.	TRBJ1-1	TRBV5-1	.	TGCGCCAGCAGCTTGGAAGGAAGGGTTCACACTGAAGCTTTCTTT	CASSLEGRVHTEAFF
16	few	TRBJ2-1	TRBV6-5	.	TGTGCCAGCAGTTACTCGATAGTGGGTAGCTACAATGAGCAGTTCTTC	CASSYSIVGSYNEQFF
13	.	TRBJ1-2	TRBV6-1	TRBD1	TGTGCCAGCAGTAGGGGACAGGGATATGGCTACACCTTC	CASSRGQGYGYTF
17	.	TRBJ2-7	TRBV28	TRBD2	TGTGCCAGCAGTTTTCCAAGGACTAGCGGGAGAGGCTACGAGCAGTACTTC	CASSFPRTSGRGYEQYF
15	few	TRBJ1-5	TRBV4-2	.	TGTGCCAGCAGCCAAGATCCCAGCAACAATCAGCCCCAGCATTTT	CASSQDPSNNQPQHF
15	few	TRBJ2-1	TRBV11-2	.	TGTGCCAGCAGCCCGATTCGGGGGATCGGGAATGAGCAGTTCTTC	CASSPIRGIGNEQFF
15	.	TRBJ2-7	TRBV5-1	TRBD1	TGCGCCAGCAGCTTGGAGGACAGGTTCTCCTACGAGCAGTACTTC	CASSLEDRFSYEQYF
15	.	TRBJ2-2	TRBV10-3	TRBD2	TGTGCCATCCGGACTAGCGGGACGAACACCGGGGAGCTGTTTTTT	CAIRTSGTNTGELFF
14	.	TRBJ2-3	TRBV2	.	TGTGCCAGCAGTGTGGCGGAGAACGTAGATACGCAGTATTTT	CASSVAENVDTQYF
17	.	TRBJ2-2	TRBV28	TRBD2	TGTGCCAGCAGTTTGTTTAGCGGGAGATATCTCACCGGGGAGCTGTTTTTT	CASSLFSGRYLTGELFF
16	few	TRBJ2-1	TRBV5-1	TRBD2	TGCGCCAGCAGTCCCCTCTCTAGCGGGAGTCACAATGAGCAGTTCTTC	CASSPLSSGSHNEQFF
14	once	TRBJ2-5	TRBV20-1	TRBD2	TGCAGTGCTAGGCGGGAGGGGTACCAAGAGACCCAGTACTTC	CSARREGYQETQYF
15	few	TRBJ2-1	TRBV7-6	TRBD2	TGTGCCAGCAGCTCCCTAGCGGGCCTTTACAATGAGCAGTTCTTC	CASSSLAGLYNEQFF
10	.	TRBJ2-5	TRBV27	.	TGTGCCAGCTACCAAGAGACCCAGTACTTC	CASYQETQYF
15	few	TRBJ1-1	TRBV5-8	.	TGTGCCAGCAGCATGGGTCTCCTCATGAACACTGAAGCTTTCTTT	CASSMGLLMNTEAFF
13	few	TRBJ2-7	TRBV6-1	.	TGTGCCAGCAGTAAAGCGGGCGGCTACGAGCAGTACTTC	CASSKAGGYEQYF
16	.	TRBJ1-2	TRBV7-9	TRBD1	TGTGCCAGCAGCTCCTGGACAGGGCGAAGAAACTATGGCTACACCTTC	CASSSWTGRRNYGYTF
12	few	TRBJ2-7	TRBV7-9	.	TGTGCCAGCAGCCTCCGAGGAGCGGAGCAGTACTTC	CASSLRGAEQYF
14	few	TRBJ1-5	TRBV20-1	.	TGCAGTGCCACCCCGGGGAATAGCAATCAGCCCCAGCATTTT	CSATPGNSNQPQHF
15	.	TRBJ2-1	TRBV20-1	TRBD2	TGCAGTGCTAGGACTAGCGGGAGGAGGTACAATGAGCAGTTCTTC	CSARTSGRRYNEQFF
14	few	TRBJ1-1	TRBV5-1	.	TGCGCCAGCAGCTTGGAGGGGCTTGGGACTGAAGCTTTCTTT	CASSLEGLGTEAFF
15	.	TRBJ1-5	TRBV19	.	TGTGCCAGTAGTATAAACGAGGGCATCAATCAGCCCCAGCATTTT	CASSINEGINQPQHF
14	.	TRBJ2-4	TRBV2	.	TGTGCCAGCAGTGATGGGGGGAGAATTGACATTCAGTACTTC	CASSDGGRIDIQYF
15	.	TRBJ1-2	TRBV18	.	TGTGCCAGCTCCCCATTAACAGGCCCCCAGGACGGCTACACCTTC	CASSPLTGPQDGYTF
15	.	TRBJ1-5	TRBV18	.	TGTGCCAGCTCACCAAACAGGGAACGGCATCAGCCCCAGCATTTT	CASSPNRERHQPQHF
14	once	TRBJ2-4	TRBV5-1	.	TGCGCCAGCAGCTTCAGCGGACCCAAAAACATTCAGTACTTC	CASSFSGPKNIQYF
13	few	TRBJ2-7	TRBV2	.	TGTGCCAGCAGCCGGAATGTGGCCTACGAGCAGTACTTC	CASSRNVAYEQYF